The subject of this entry is one T cell receptor (beta chain). There is no known antigen for this receptor. Base qualities are not provided; no much larger clone lies one nucleotide away. The sample originates from a study of cytomegalovirus exposure and HLA in healthy donors (dated by TCRdb to the late 2010s). Study-wide context: An earlier analysis of approximately 640 of the donors reported 250 to 350 Gb of sequence data and 120 million or so unique TCR beta sequences from 190 million or so T cells. An early release that covered roughly 600 HLA-typed donors contained approximately 320 gigabases of sequencing data and about 93 million unique TCR sequences. Of the roughly 410 genotyped donors, approximately 81% were placed in the genetic ancestry cluster associated with self-reported Caucasian donors. The study was designed to test whether signatures of past pathogen exposure could be identified by cataloging public T cell receptors. The study profiled the T cell repertoires of 500 to 800 subjects by immunosequencing and related them to cytomegalovirus serostatus. In addition to the first cohort of approximately 670 subjects, a separate validation cohort of 130 or so different subjects was used. High-throughput TCR immunosequencing, statistical association of individual TCRs with disease status, and machine learning were combined to predict cytomegalovirus infection status. A later analysis re-examined previously published TCR beta repertoires from more than 550 donors and added high-resolution HLA genotyping to investigate patterns of TCR occurrence. Rather than drawing on any new phenotypic data, the later analysis identified candidate immune exposures from TCR beta sequences and the way those sequences occurred across donors. An earlier analysis of roughly 580 of the donors used high-throughput TCR beta sequencing to judge whether each TCR beta V gene segment behaved as functional or pseudogenic. Donor age, sex, ethnicity and CMV serostatus were collected together with the repertoire data. A later genetic analysis used genome-wide SNP genotypes for 398 of the 666 donors, treating that subset as a discovery cohort. Every discovery cohort repertoire had been produced on one sequencing platform. HLA typing covered class I and class II loci at four-digit resolution. The number of donors typed differed by locus, with 629-630 for A, B, C, DRB1 and DQB1, roughly 520 for DQA1, over 600 for DPA1, and roughly 450 for DPB1. About five DR-DQ haplotypes were treated as single units for association and clustering because of strong linkage in the cohort. On average, roughly 250,000 unique TCR beta nucleotide sequences were sequenced per donor among some 430 genotyped donors of the cohort, with roughly 18% of those sequences being non-productive.

Sequences SGHAT (CDR1) and FQNNGV (CDR2) are obtained from the germline V gene. The CDR3 runs 12 amino acids, cysteine and phenylalanine included. This entry keeps only the CDR3 DNA: 36 bases, framed from base 1. Trimming removed 5 bases from V and 5 bases from J, leaving 6 bases between the germline ends. The paper as a whole reports these results and caveats: The authors suggested that the approach could potentially be extended to other disease states and immunological phenotypes. The only immune exposure information available for the cohort was CMV serostatus. Most TCR sequences were seen in very few donors, while some public TCRs were found in many individuals. The 87-base-pair reads could not distinguish some IMGT-functional V segments, including TRBV6-2 and TRBV6-3, so those segments were excluded. The sequencing pipeline was judged likely to have produced a cluster of highly shared sequence variants as a technical artifact. A later analysis reported that several top co-occurrence clusters appeared linked to parvovirus B19, influenza, CMV and Epstein-Barr virus. Linkage disequilibrium might explain the correlated functional status among segregating V segments, but an unknown experimental factor could not be excluded. In a later analysis, over 15,000 TCR beta sequences were associated with specific HLA alleles at a false discovery rate of 0.05. In a later genetic analysis, a missense DCLRE1C variant was associated with V-gene and J-gene trimming of TCR beta chains, and the association was replicated in an independent cohort. Compared with the roughly 700-donor mean, donors in an Asian-associated ancestry cluster had fewer N-insertions in productive TCRs, according to a later genetic analysis. In a later analysis, TCR association rates were found to vary across HLA loci, with the most associated TCRs seen for DRB1 alleles and the fewest for HLA-C alleles. The earlier analysis of approximately 590 of the donors excluded approximately 17 rarely observed V segments, including chromosome 9 orphons, because counts were too low. A further reported finding was that TCR beta sequences accurately predicted the HLA-A and HLA-B alleles for most subjects in the first cohort. In a later analysis, most CMV-associated TCR beta chains were found to appear HLA-restricted, with HLA associations seemingly driven largely by CMV exposure. The presence/absence analyses assumed that sequencing depth was roughly uniform across donors, and that assumption may not be true. In vitro tests confirmed that a few of the cytomegalovirus-associated TCR beta chains recognize cytomegalovirus antigens. Compared with equally common non-associated chains, HLA-associated TCR beta chains in a later analysis were more clonally expanded and had lower generation probabilities. The classifier was reported to diagnose cytomegalovirus status with high specificity and sensitivity in both the original and validation cohorts. In an earlier analysis of under 600 of the donors, most TCR beta V segments were observed in productive rearrangements about 90% or about 30% of the time, broadly matching IMGT annotations. The cohort was sequenced for TCR beta chains only, and without alpha or paired-chain data the features that could be detected were limited. A total of roughly 160 TCR beta chains were listed by the study as associated with cytomegalovirus. Because some donors lacked HLA typing at each locus, the association tests relied only on the typed subset. When HLA alleles, especially DR and DQ, strongly co-occurred, TCR associations were difficult to assign to individual alleles.

Library preparation employed the immunoSEQ multiplex PCR assay. The multiplex PCR relied on a mix of 60 forward primers for TCR Vbeta segments and 13 reverse primers for TCR Jbeta segments. A multiplex PCR assay on genomic DNA amplified the CDR3 region of rearranged TCR beta genes. Amplified TCR beta libraries were sequenced as 87-base-pair reads on the Illumina HiSeq System. Concerning the study's data processing: Across the 600 to 700 repertoires, a later analysis counted approximately 83 million unique TCR beta chains, around 11 million of which were shared by at least two donors. Raw reads were error-corrected and collapsed into unique sequences with a nearest-neighbor algorithm that merged closely related sequences to remove PCR and sequencing errors. V, D and J gene segments were assigned by aligning CDR3 sequences to IMGT reference sequences. For a sequence to be retained, a match of at least six nucleotides to both a V gene segment and a J gene segment was required. Rearrangements were classified as productive when the CDR3 lacked stop codons and remained in frame with V and J, and all other rearrangements were classified as non-productive. Following IMGT convention, CDR3 was defined as the stretch from the second conserved V-encoded cysteine up to the conserved J-encoded phenylalanine. Sequences without an unambiguous match to a single V gene segment were excluded from the earlier analysis of several hundred of the donors. In an earlier analysis of 587 of the donors, V segments were called functional above 56.7% productive rearrangements and were called segregating when the between-donor standard deviation exceeded 5%. To diagnose cytomegalovirus status from the catalog of TCR beta chain sequences, a statistical classification framework was built. In a later analysis, TCR nucleotide sequences were compared against IMGT/GENE-DB human TR gene sequences so that V and J genes could be assigned. A later analysis assigned CDR3 sequences and most-parsimonious VDJ recombination scenarios with the TCRdist pipeline. In a later analysis, every TCR beta chain was defined by the combination of its CDR3 amino acid sequence and its V-gene family, and reads without a unique V-gene family were dropped. A later analysis removed 592 highly shared, low-generation-probability nucleotide sequences to deal with suspected cross-contamination and a sequencing artifact. In a later analysis, a clonal expansion index for each public chain was calculated from normalized within-repertoire ranks of inferred template counts. In a later analysis, generation probabilities were computed with a VDJ recombination model fitted to out-of-frame rearrangements, and the resulting probabilities were checked against IGoR. Hypergeometric tests were used in a later analysis to score TCR-TCR, TCR-HLA and TCR-CMV co-occurrence, with a repertoire-size bias correction applied to the TCR pairs. In a later analysis, false discovery rates were estimated by permuting HLA or CMV assignments 20 times. A later analysis grouped co-occurring TCRs with DBSCAN, adding TCRdist sequence similarity when clustering within HLA-allele-positive subsets. Co-occurrence clustering excluded repertoires with fewer than 30,000 or more than 120,000 public chains, plus five with anomalous nucleotide sharing. TCRdb mirrors the immuneACCESS table, restricted to in-frame sequences. Some clones are absent from its copies; in checked studies, under half trace to an unresolved V gene, and the reason for the others is unknown. V and J calls plus clone size are reproduced from that table; the DNA served to infer D and trimming. The sample records around 180,000 clones, 60% to 80% of which are singletons. Clones ranked in the top ten supply approximately 13% of the sample.

The cohort was made up of 500 to 800 healthy bone marrow donors. At the time of sampling, every cohort member was nominally healthy, though immune exposures that went unrecorded were likely present. The donor was CMV seropositive and was included in the group of 270 or so seropositive cohort members. A peripheral blood sample was collected from each donor, and TCR beta sequencing was performed on peripheral blood mononuclear cells. The Qiagen DNeasy Blood Extraction Kit was used to extract genomic DNA from the blood cell samples. Here the chain combines TRBV11-2 and TRBJ2-2; no D segment can be confidently identified. The sequenced sample was PBMCs. The sequence came from a woman aged 45-60 years in good health and CMV-seropositive. The encoded CDR3 is CASSINTGELFF. The nucleotide sequence is given as TGTGCCAGCAGCATTAATACCGGGGAGCTGTTTTTT.